This note documents a single TCR beta chain sequence. The sample originates from a study of blood T cell repertoires in COVID-19. Background on the study: The samples span acute and convalescent COVID-19 from the United States, Italy and Spain. Sources were T cells, B-cell-depleted T cells, or PBMCs; the material itself was cDNA or gDNA.

V shed 10 bases and J shed 0 bases, with 15 bases lying between them. Germline CDR1 ENHRY, CDR2 SYGVKD. This CDR3 is built from 14 residues. Under the authors' procedure: From reference gene primer amplification, estimates of nucleated cell counts were derived. Using immunoSEQ multiplex PCR, the repertoire was profiled, and TCRdb retains in-frame clones only, with some absent. The D gene and trimming were derived from the DNA, and the V and J assignments and clone size from that table. This table has 150,000 to 200,000 clones, 90% appearing once. V is TRBV10-3 and J is TRBJ1-1; D gene uncertain. The TCR originated in a man between 45 and 60 years old with acute or convalescent COVID-19. Material for sequencing was peripheral blood. As DNA, the CDR3 is TGTGCCAGCAGAGTGGGCCTGATGAACACTGAAGCTTTCTTT. Protein sequence: CASRVGLMNTEAFF.